The T cell receptor beta chain described here comes from a study of cytomegalovirus exposure and HLA in healthy donors. Study results and limitations: High specificity and sensitivity for cytomegalovirus status were reported for the classifier. A missense variant in DCLRE1C was later tied to TCR beta V- and J-gene trimming.

PCR employed 60 Vbeta and 13 Jbeta primers. The method was immunoSEQ multiplex PCR; TCRdb's version includes in-frame clones alone and lacks a portion of them. The table lists about 88,000 clones, 69% of them singletons. Germline V gene lookup returns CDR1 SGHTA and CDR2 FQGNSA. This CDR3 comprises 14 residues. V gave up 5 bases and J gave up 5 bases, with 16 bases separating them. This clone was detected only a few times. Its cognate antigen is unknown. The sample consisted of PBMCs. This sequence joins TRBV7-2 and TRBJ2-7; D gene unclear. The receptor was isolated from a man aged 50-59 years in good health and CMV-seronegative. The CDR3 DNA sequence: TGTGCCAGCAGCCTCCCCGAGCCCCCCAACGAGCAGTACTTC. Translated, it gives CASSLPEPPNEQYF.